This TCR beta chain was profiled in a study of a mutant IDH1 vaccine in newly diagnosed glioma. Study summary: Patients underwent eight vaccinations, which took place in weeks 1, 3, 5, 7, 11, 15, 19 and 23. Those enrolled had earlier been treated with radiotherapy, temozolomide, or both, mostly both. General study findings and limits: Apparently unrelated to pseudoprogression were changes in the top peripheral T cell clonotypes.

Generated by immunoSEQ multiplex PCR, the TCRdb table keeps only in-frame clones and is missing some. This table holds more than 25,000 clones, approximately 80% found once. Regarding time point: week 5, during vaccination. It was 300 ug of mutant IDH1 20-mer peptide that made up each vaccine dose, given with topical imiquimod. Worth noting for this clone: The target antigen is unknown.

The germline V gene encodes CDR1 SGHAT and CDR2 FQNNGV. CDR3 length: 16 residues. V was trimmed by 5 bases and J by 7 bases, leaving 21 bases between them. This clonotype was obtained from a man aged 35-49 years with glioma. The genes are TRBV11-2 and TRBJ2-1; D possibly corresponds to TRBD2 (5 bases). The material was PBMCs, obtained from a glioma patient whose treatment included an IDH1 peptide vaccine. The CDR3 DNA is TGTGCCAGCAGCCCGAATCCCGACCTACTAGGTAATGAGCAGTTCTTC. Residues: CASSPNPDLLGNEQFF.